A selection of T cell receptor beta chains follows, all from one sample in a study of OX40 agonist ivuxolimab in advanced cancers. The table came from immunoSEQ multiplex PCR; TCRdb's copy has only in-frame clones and leaves some out. Altogether 65,000 to 80,000 clones are present, around 86% being singletons, with the ten largest covering over 1.5%. The specimen was CD4+ or CD8+ T cells sorted from blood, collected in a trial of the OX40 agonist ivuxolimab. Every receptor here comes from an adult with an advanced solid tumor such as melanoma, head and neck, liver or kidney cancer. CDR3s include the opening cysteine and the closing phenylalanine or tryptophan. The D gene is left open where the match is weak. Size is omitted from some rows. Given values are once, few, many or a class for expanded clones.

J | V | size | D | DNA | CDR3
TRBJ2-1 | TRBV7-2 | - | TRBD2 | TGTGCCAGCAGGGAGGCGGGGGTACAGCTCTTC | CASREAGVQLF
TRBJ2-7 | TRBV5-4 | - | - | TGTGCCAGCAGCCCCGGGACGGCCAGCTCCTACGAGCAGTACTTC | CASSPGTASSYEQYF
TRBJ2-5 | TRBV6-5 | - | - | TGTGCCAGCAGTTACAGTGGACCAGAGACCCAGTACTTC | CASSYSGPETQYF
TRBJ2-1 | TRBV29-1 | - | - | TGCAGCGTTGCGAACAGGGGGACTAGCTCCTACAATGAGCAGTTCTTC | CSVANRGTSSYNEQFF
TRBJ1-2 | TRBV19 | - | - | TGTGCCAGTGGTAGCCAGGGAGAATGGAGCTATGGCTACACCTTC | CASGSQGEWSYGYTF
TRBJ1-5 | TRBV11-1 | few | - | TGTGCCAGCAGCTTCAATAGCAATCAGCCCCAGCATTTT | CASSFNSNQPQHF
TRBJ2-1 | TRBV10-1 | - | TRBD2 | TGCGCCAGCAGTGAGAATTTAGCGGGAGGGGGATCTAAGCAGTTCTTC | CASSENLAGGGSKQFF
TRBJ1-5 | TRBV5-4 | - | - | TGTGCCAGCAGCTTGGGGGGACGGCACAATCAGCCCCAGCATTTT | CASSLGGRHNQPQHF
TRBJ2-3 | TRBV4-3 | - | - | TGCGCCAGCAGCCAGGCCTCAGATACGCAGTATTTT | CASSQASDTQYF
TRBJ2-1 | TRBV7-9 | - | TRBD1 | TGTGCCAGCAGCAAAGACCGGGACAGGGGTTGGTACAATGAGCAGTTCTTC | CASSKDRDRGWYNEQFF
TRBJ1-1 | TRBV27 | once | - | TGTGCCAGCAGTTTCAGGAACACTGAAGCTTTCTTT | CASSFRNTEAFF
TRBJ1-3 | TRBV30 | - | TRBD1 | TGTGCCAACTGTCGAACCGGGACAGGGGGAAACACCATATATTTT | CANCRTGTGGNTIYF
TRBJ2-2 | TRBV6-1 | - | TRBD1 | TGTGCCAGCAGACAGGGACAGGGGAACACCGGGGAGCTGTTTTTT | CASRQGQGNTGELFF
TRBJ2-2 | TRBV28 | once | TRBD1 | TGTGCCAGCCGCCACATGACAGGGGTAACCGGGGAGCTGTTTTTT | CASRHMTGVTGELFF
TRBJ1-1 | TRBV6-5 | - | - | TGTGCCAGCATTCTAAAGGGAGGGAACACTGAAGCTTTCTTT | CASILKGGNTEAFF
TRBJ1-1 | TRBV2 | - | TRBD1 | TGTGCCAGCAGAGTACAGGGGCCCACTGAAGCTTTCTTT | CASRVQGPTEAFF
TRBJ1-4 | TRBV5-1 | - | - | TGCGCCAGCAGCATAACAGGCTCAACTAATGAAAAACTGTTTTTT | CASSITGSTNEKLFF
TRBJ1-1 | TRBV19 | - | - | TGTGCCAGTAGGAAACAGGGAGGCATGAACACTGAAGCTTTCTTT | CASRKQGGMNTEAFF
TRBJ1-2 | TRBV11-1 | once | - | TGTGCCAGCAGCTTTGATGGGAGAGGCTACACCTTC | CASSFDGRGYTF
TRBJ2-7 | TRBV5-4 | - | TRBD2 | TGTGCCAGCAGCCAAGTGCTAGCGGGGGACGGCGAGCAGTACTTC | CASSQVLAGDGEQYF
TRBJ2-1 | TRBV27 | - | TRBD1 | TGTGCCAGCAACAGGGACAGGACCAACAATGAGCAGTTCTTC | CASNRDRTNNEQFF
TRBJ2-3 | TRBV19 | - | TRBD2 | TGTGCCAGTAGTATCGATCGACTAGCGGGAACTACGCAGTATTTT | CASSIDRLAGTTQYF
TRBJ2-7 | TRBV7-8 | once | - | TGTGCCAGCAGCTTACGTCCAGCGAGCTCCTACGAGCAGTACTTC | CASSLRPASSYEQYF